What follows are 7 T cell receptor beta chains derived from one specimen sequenced in a study of OX40 agonist ivuxolimab in advanced cancers. Repertoires were generated with immunoSEQ multiplex PCR, while TCRdb's copy carries only in-frame clones and drops some. Here the sample spans some 19,000 clones, roughly 84% being singletons. The input for sequencing was CD4+ or CD8+ T cells sorted from blood, taken in a trial of the OX40 agonist ivuxolimab. The source of these receptors is an adult with an advanced solid tumor such as melanoma, head and neck, liver or kidney cancer.

J is TRBJ1-2 and V is TRBV6-1, with a tentative D call TRBD1 (5 bases). V dropped 6 bases and J dropped 4 bases, with 12 bases sitting between them. CDR1 MNHNS and CDR2 SASEGT come from the germline V gene. The CDR3 spans 13 residues. CDR3: CASREDKTYGYTF. The CDR3, as DNA: TGTGCCAGCAGAGAGGACAAAACCTATGGCTACACCTTC.

This chain connects TRBV4-1 to TRBJ2-7; D perhaps matches TRBD1 (5 bases). The CDR3 runs 15 residues. Germline V lookup: CDR1 MGHRA, CDR2 YSYEKL. V was shortened by 2 bases and J by 3 bases, with 14 bases between the two germline ends. The CDR3 coding sequence is TGCGCCAGCAGCCAAACGTCCCAGGGTGACTACGAGCAGTACTTC. The encoded protein is CASSQTSQGDYEQYF.

The rearrangement links TRBV4-1 to TRBJ1-4; D gene unclear. Germline-derived CDR1 and CDR2 are MGHRA and YSYEKL. This CDR3 region has 13 residues. V gave up 5 bases and J gave up 8 bases, with 12 bases separating them. The CDR3 DNA follows: TGCGCCAGCAGCACAGAGATTCGCGAAAAACTGTTTTTT. This encodes CASSTEIREKLFF.

Only one count was recorded for this clone. The chain joins TRBV28 to TRBJ1-1, with 7 bases matching TRBD1. V dropped 7 bases and J dropped 6; count of bases not matched to a gene: 5. The CDR3 spans 12 residues. CDR1 and CDR2 (germline): MDHEN, SYDVKM. CDR3 residues: CASMTGYAEAFF. The CDR3 nucleotides are TGTGCCAGCATGACAGGGTATGCTGAAGCTTTCTTT.

This rearrangement joins TRBV9 to TRBJ2-1, with TRBD2 identical over 12 bases. CDR1 and CDR2 from the germline V gene are SGDLS and YYNGEE. The J segment lost 6 bases and the V segment lost 0 bases, leaving 1 base of the junction unmatched. This CDR3 region has 15 residues. In DNA form, the CDR3 reads TGTGCCAGCAGCGTAGGACTAGCGGGAGTCAATGAGCAGTTCTTC. Translating gives CASSVGLAGVNEQFF.

The genes are TRBV28 and TRBJ1-5; 7 nucleotides align to TRBD1. Germline CDR1 is MDHEN and CDR2 is SYDVKM. Germline trimming cut 6 bases from V and 7 bases from J; bases unmatched to any gene: 12. The CDR3 runs to 15 residues. CDR3 DNA: TGTGCCAGCAGGTTAAGACAGGGAAGCAGACAGCCCCAGCATTTT. This sequence encodes CASRLRQGSRQPQHF.

This clone was counted only a few times. This chain links TRBV5-1 with TRBJ2-7; D unresolved. Germline-derived CDR1 and CDR2 are SGHRS and YFSETQ. V was cut by 5 bases and J by 0 bases, with 12 bases left in between. This CDR3 region has 14 residues. The CDR3 DNA is TGCGCCAGCAGTATCGGCGGAAACTCCTACGAGCAGTACTTC. Protein: CASSIGGNSYEQYF.